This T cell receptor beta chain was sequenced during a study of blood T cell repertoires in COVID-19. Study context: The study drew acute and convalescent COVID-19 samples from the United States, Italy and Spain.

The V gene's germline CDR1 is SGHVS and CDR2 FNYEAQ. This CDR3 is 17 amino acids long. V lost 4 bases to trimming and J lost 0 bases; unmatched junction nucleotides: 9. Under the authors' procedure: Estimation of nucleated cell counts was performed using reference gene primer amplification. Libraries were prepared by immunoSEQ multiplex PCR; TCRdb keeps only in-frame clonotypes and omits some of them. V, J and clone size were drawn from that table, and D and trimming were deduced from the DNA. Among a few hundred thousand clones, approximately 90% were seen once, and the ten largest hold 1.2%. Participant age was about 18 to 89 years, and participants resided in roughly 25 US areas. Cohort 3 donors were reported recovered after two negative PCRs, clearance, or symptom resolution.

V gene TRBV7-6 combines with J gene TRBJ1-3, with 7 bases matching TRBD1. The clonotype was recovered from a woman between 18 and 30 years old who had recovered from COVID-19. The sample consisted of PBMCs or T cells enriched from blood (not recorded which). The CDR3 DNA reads TGTGCCAGCAGCTCGGGACAGAGAAAAAGCTCTGGAAACACCATATATTTT. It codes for CASSSGQRKSSGNTIYF. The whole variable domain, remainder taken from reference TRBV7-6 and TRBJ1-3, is GAGVSQSPRYKVTKRGQDVALRCDPISGHVSLYWYRQALGQGPEFLTYFNYEAQQDKSGLPNDRFSAERPEGSISTLTIQRTEQRDSAMYRCASSSGQRKSSGNTIYFGEGSWLTVV.